The 21 T cell receptor beta chains given below trace back to one sample, sequenced in a study of T cells in localized non-small cell lung cancer. This table comes from immunoSEQ multiplex PCR, and its TCRdb copy is limited to in-frame clones, with some not included. This table holds almost 40,000 clones, 75% to 90% found once. This specimen consisted of peripheral blood mononuclear cells, obtained before any cancer treatment. The receptors derive from a male donor at least 60 years old with stage II lung adenocarcinoma.

The chain combines TRBV18 with TRBJ2-7; D is perhaps TRBD1 (6 bases). CDR1 is KGHSH, CDR2 LQKENI, per germline. The CDR3 has 14 amino acids. The V end lost 1 base, the J end lost 4 bases, and 11 bases lay between the germline ends. CDR3 DNA sequence: TGTGCCAGCTCACCACGGTCCAGGGGATACGAGCAGTACTTC. Amino acid sequence: CASSPRSRGYEQYF.

The table lists this clone with a count of one. The chain joins TRBV7-9 to TRBJ1-1, with a tentative D call TRBD1 (5 bases). V lost 3 bases to trimming and J lost 4 bases, with 9 bases between them. The germline V gene encodes CDR1 SEHNR and CDR2 FQNEAQ (reference sequence). This CDR3 is built from 13 residues. The CDR3 is CASSLDMGTEAFF. The CDR3 DNA follows: TGTGCCAGCAGCTTGGACATGGGCACTGAAGCTTTCTTT.

The V and J genes are TRBV5-1 and TRBJ1-1; 7 bases map to TRBD1. This CDR3 is 15 amino acids long. V lost 4 bases, J lost 0 bases, and 6 bases stayed unmatched. The germline V gene has CDR1 SGHRS and CDR2 YFSETQ. CDR3 in amino acids: CASSRQGPMNTEAFF. The CDR3 region has the DNA TGCGCCAGCAGCCGACAGGGACCCATGAACACTGAAGCTTTCTTT. Based on the CDR3 plus reference TRBV5-1 and TRBJ1-1, the full variable domain is KAGVTQTPRYLIKTRGQQVTLSCSPISGHRSVSWYQQTPGQGLQFLFEYFSETQRNKGNFPGRFSGRQFSNSRSEMNVSTLELGDSALYLCASSRQGPMNTEAFFGQGTRLTVV.

V and J are TRBV5-1 and TRBJ2-5, with 7 bases lining up with TRBD2. With 2 bases clipped from V and 3 bases from J, the junction kept 7 bases outside the gene matches. The germline V gene has CDR1 SGHRS and CDR2 YFSETQ. CDR3 length equals 15 residues. The CDR3: CASSLSLAAKETQYF. The DNA for the CDR3 is TGCGCCAGCAGCTTATCCCTAGCGGCTAAAGAGACCCAGTACTTC.

The chain carries TRBV29-1 and TRBJ1-2; D unclear. Germline CDR1 is SQVTM and CDR2 is ANQGSEA. The CDR3 length is 13 residues. With 2 bases removed from V and 4 bases from J, the gap between germline ends came to 11 bases. CDR3 nucleotide sequence: TGCAGCGTTGAAAAGACCCTCTCCTATGGCTACACCTTC. The encoded protein is CSVEKTLSYGYTF.

The chain links TRBV18 to TRBJ1-5, with D perhaps TRBD1 (5 bases). Germline CDR1 reads KGHSH; CDR2 reads LQKENI. The CDR3 runs 14 residues. V lost 5 bases, J lost 6 bases, and 14 bases lay in between. The CDR3 reads CASSTRGGSQPQHF. CDR3 bases: TGTGCCAGCTCAACCCGGGGGGGGAGTCAGCCCCAGCATTTT.

V gene TRBV15 combines with J gene TRBJ1-1; 7 nucleotides agree with TRBD1. The J segment lost 5 bases and the V segment lost 1 base, leaving 7 bases of the junction unmatched. The V gene's germline CDR1 is LNHNV and CDR2 YYDKDF (reference sequence). The CDR3 is 15 amino acids. The CDR3 bases are TGTGCCACCAGCAGAGCCCCACAGGGGCGAACTGAAGCTTTCTTT. Protein product: CATSRAPQGRTEAFF.

V usage is TRBV27 and J usage is TRBJ2-1, with 11 bases aligning to TRBD2. The CDR3 is 15 residues long. Germline CDR1 MNHEY, CDR2 SMNVEV (reference sequence). Trimming at V came to 8 bases and at J to 4 bases, leaving 7 bases not matched to a gene. The CDR3 is CASSGTSGLYNEQFF. The CDR3 DNA reads as TGTGCCAGCTCTGGGACTAGCGGCCTATACAATGAGCAGTTCTTC.

The chain uses TRBV4-2 and TRBJ1-5; D unclear. CDR3 length equals 15 residues. Looked up from germline, CDR1 is LGHNA and CDR2 is YNFKEQ. V lost 0 bases to trimming and J lost 2 bases, with 8 bases between them. CDR3 sequence: CASSQDVTGNQPQHF. CDR3 sequence (DNA): TGTGCCAGCAGCCAAGATGTAACGGGCAATCAGCCCCAGCATTTT.

This clone was counted between two and nine times. The rearrangement links TRBV28 to TRBJ1-6, with D perhaps TRBD1 (5 bases). This CDR3 spans 15 amino acids. Per the germline V gene, CDR1 is MDHEN and CDR2 is SYDVKM. V lost 3 bases and J lost 10, with 16 bases in between. CDR3 sequence (DNA): TGTGCCAGCAGTTTGGGAGGGGCAAGCAAATCACCCCTCCACTTT. This sequence encodes CASSLGGASKSPLHF.

J is TRBJ2-7 and V is TRBV15, with a possible D match to TRBD2 (6 bases). This CDR3 has 15 residues. Germline V gene sequence: CDR1 LNHNV, CDR2 YYDKDF (reference sequence). V lost 1 base and J lost 0, with 10 bases in between. CDR3 region: CATSRGQGLSYEQYF. Here the CDR3 DNA reads TGTGCCACCAGCAGAGGGCAGGGACTCTCCTACGAGCAGTACTTC.

The chain joins TRBV21-1 to TRBJ2-7. TRBV21-1 is flagged as a pseudogene. The CDR3 has 13 amino acids. CDR3 sequence (DNA): TGTGCCAGCAGCAACAGGCTAAGAAAGGGGCAGTACTTC. This sequence encodes CASSNRLRKGQYF.

This clone turned up a few times. The chain uses TRBV7-9 and TRBJ2-7; 9 bases agree with TRBD2. Germline V gene lookup returns CDR1 SEHNR and CDR2 FQNEAQ (reference sequence). V was pared by 4 bases and J by 1 base, with 5 bases of the junction left unmatched. This CDR3 comprises 15 residues. The CDR3 DNA sequence: TGTGCCAGCAGCTCTCCTAGCGGGGTATCCTACGAGCAGTACTTC. It is translated as CASSSPSGVSYEQYF.

This clone is a singleton in its sample. J is TRBJ2-1 and V is TRBV6-1; no firm D call. Trimming left V 4 bases short and J 7 bases short, with 14 bases between. CDR3 size: 14 residues. Germline-derived CDR1 and CDR2 are MNHNS and SASEGT. CDR3 bases: TGTGCCAGCAGTGGGGTAGTAATGGAGAATGAGCAGTTCTTC. It specifies CASSGVVMENEQFF.

J is TRBJ1-5 and V is TRBV30; D perhaps matches TRBD1 (5 bases). The CDR3 consists of 13 residues. The ends were cut back, 2 bases at V and 5 bases at J, with 10 bases in the middle. Germline lookup yields CDR1 GTSNPN and CDR2 SVGIG (reference sequence). CDR3 in DNA: TGTGCCTGGAGTATGACAGCCCATCAGCCCCAGCATTTT. Its translation is CAWSMTAHQPQHF.

The chain recombines TRBV5-1 with TRBJ1-1; tentative D call: TRBD1 (6 bases). This CDR3 has 15 residues. The V end was cut by 4 bases, the J end by 0 bases, with 13 bases between. Germline-derived CDR1 and CDR2 are SGHRS and YFSETQ. The CDR3 here is CASSVLQGMNTEAFF. The CDR3 coding sequence is TGCGCCAGCAGCGTCTTACAGGGTATGAACACTGAAGCTTTCTTT.

This chain uses TRBV9 with TRBJ2-3; TRBD1 matches 8 bases. From germline, CDR1 is SGDLS and CDR2 YYNGEE. V was clipped by 0 bases and J by 3 bases; unmatched bases: 3. CDR3 length equals 15 residues. The CDR3 sequence is CASSVGTGWTDTQYF. The CDR3 nucleotides are TGTGCCAGCAGCGTAGGGACAGGGTGGACAGATACGCAGTATTTT.

The chain recombines TRBV5-6 with TRBJ2-1; D is uncertain. The CDR3 consists of 12 residues. CDR1 is SGHDT and CDR2 is YYEEEE in the germline V gene. V dropped 4 bases and J dropped 7 bases, with 9 bases sitting between them. This CDR3 is CASSVGSNEQFF. CDR3 DNA: TGTGCCAGCAGCGTAGGGTCTAATGAGCAGTTCTTC.

The gene calls are TRBV13 and TRBJ2-2; maybe TRBD2 (6 bases). CDR3 length equals 16 residues. The V gene's germline CDR1 is PRHDT and CDR2 FYEKMQ (reference sequence). Trimming left V 6 bases short and J 3 bases short, with 17 bases between. CDR3 in DNA: TGTGCCAGCAGTTCAACCGGGACTCTCTACACCGGGGAGCTGTTTTTT. Translating gives CASSSTGTLYTGELFF.

The V and J genes are TRBV7-2 and TRBJ1-4; 7 nucleotides match TRBD1. V lost 3 bases to trimming and J lost 6 bases; unmatched junction nucleotides: 1. The CDR3 is made up of 13 amino acids. CDR1 is SGHTA and CDR2 is FQGNSA in the germline V gene. The CDR3 sequence: CASSFTGDEKLFF. The CDR3 region has the DNA TGTGCCAGCAGCTTTACAGGGGATGAAAAACTGTTTTTT.

The chain carries TRBV28 and TRBJ2-5, with 8 bases lining up with TRBD2. This CDR3 has 13 amino acids. The V and J ends lost 8 bases and 1 base, in that order; junction bases with no gene match: 3. Germline CDR1 reads MDHEN; CDR2 reads SYDVKM. CDR3 in amino acids: CASRTSTQETQYF. The CDR3 DNA sequence: TGTGCCAGCCGGACTAGCACCCAAGAGACCCAGTACTTC.